The source of this TCR beta chain is a study of cytomegalovirus exposure and HLA in healthy donors. 13 Jbeta primers and 60 Vbeta primers were used for the PCR. The data were produced by immunoSEQ multiplex PCR, yet TCRdb's version contains in-frame clones alone and is incomplete. In the table there are roughly 150,000 clones, 70% to 80% of which are singletons. Donors showed nominal health when sampled, although they likely had unrecorded immune exposures. Notes on the study in general: The authors confirmed in vitro that a few CMV-associated chains were specific for CMV antigens. V- and J-gene trimming in TCR beta was tied to a missense DCLRE1C variant by an analysis performed later.

Per the germline V gene, CDR1 is ENHRY and CDR2 is SYGVKD. V lost 3 bases, J lost 13 bases, and 9 bases stayed unmatched. The CDR3 consists of 13 residues. With regard to this clone: Its antigen is still unknown.

The sample consisted of PBMCs. The chain links TRBV10-3 to TRBJ2-1; 7 bases are a match to TRBD2. The TCR was taken from a woman in her 40s in good health and CMV-seropositive. The CDR3: CAISDSGTTAQFF. The CDR3 nucleotides read TGTGCCATCAGTGATTCTGGGACTACCGCTCAGTTCTTC.